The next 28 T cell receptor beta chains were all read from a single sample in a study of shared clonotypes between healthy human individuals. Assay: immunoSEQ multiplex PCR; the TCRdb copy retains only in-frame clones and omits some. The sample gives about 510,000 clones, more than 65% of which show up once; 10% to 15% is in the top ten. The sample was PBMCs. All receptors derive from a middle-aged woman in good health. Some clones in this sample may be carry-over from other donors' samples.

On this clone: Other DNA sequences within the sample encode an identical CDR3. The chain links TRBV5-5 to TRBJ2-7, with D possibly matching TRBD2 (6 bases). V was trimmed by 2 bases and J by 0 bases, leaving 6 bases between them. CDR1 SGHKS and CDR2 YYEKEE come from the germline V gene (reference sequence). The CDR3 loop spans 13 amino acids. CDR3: CASSFSGSYEQYF. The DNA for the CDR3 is TGTGCCAGCAGCTTTAGCGGCTCCTACGAGCAGTACTTC.

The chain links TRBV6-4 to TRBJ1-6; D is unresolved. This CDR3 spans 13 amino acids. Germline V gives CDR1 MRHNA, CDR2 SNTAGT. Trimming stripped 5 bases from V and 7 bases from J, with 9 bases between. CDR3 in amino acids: CASSSEENSPLHF. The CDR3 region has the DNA TGTGCCAGCAGTTCAGAAGAAAATTCACCCCTCCACTTT.

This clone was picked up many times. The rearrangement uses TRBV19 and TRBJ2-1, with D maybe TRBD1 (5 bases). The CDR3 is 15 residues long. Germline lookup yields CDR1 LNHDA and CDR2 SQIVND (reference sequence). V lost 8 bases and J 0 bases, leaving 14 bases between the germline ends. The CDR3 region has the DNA TGTGCCAGTGAAGTCAGGGCATCCTCCTACAATGAGCAGTTCTTC. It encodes CASEVRASSYNEQFF.

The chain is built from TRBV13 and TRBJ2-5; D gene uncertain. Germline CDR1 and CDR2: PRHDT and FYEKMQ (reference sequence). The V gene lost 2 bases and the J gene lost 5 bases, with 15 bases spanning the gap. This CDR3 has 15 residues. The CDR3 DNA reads TGTGCCAGCAGCTTATATAGCATATCGTTTGAGACCCAGTACTTC. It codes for CASSLYSISFETQYF.

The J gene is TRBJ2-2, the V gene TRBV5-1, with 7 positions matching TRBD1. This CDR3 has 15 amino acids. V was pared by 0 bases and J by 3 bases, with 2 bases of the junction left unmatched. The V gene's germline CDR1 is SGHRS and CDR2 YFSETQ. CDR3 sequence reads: CASSLAGQHTGELFF. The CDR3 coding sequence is TGCGCCAGCAGCTTGGCGGGACAGCACACCGGGGAGCTGTTTTTT.

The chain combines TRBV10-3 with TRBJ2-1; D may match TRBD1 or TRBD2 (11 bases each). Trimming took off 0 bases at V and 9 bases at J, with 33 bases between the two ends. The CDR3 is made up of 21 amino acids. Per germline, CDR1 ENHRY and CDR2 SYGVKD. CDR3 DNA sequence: TGTGCCATCAGTGAGTCGAGGGACAGGGGGATGGTACTAGCGGGAGTTACTGAGCAGTTCTTC. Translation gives CAISESRDRGMVLAGVTEQFF.

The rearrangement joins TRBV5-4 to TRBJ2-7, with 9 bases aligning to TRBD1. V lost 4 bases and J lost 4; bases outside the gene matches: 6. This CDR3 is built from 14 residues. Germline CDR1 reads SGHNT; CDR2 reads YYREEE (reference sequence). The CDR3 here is CASSVDRGLYEQYF. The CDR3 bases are TGTGCCAGCAGCGTTGACAGGGGGTTGTACGAGCAGTACTTC.

CDR3 in DNA: TGTGCCAGCAGCCCCGAGGCGGGCGACTACAATGAGCAGTTCTTC. The encoded protein is CASSPEAGDYNEQFF. The chain combines TRBV6-4 with TRBJ2-1; D is perhaps TRBD2 (5 bases). The CDR3 length is 15 residues. Trimming took 6 bases from V and 3 from J, leaving 15 bases between them. Germline V gene sequence: CDR1 MRHNA, CDR2 SNTAGT.

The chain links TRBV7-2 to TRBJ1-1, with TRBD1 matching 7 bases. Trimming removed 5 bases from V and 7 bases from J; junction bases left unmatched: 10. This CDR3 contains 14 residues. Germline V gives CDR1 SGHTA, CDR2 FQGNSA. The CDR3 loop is CASSLNRGYGEAFF. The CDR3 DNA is TGTGCCAGCAGCCTAAACAGGGGATACGGTGAAGCTTTCTTT.

The CDR3 spells CAIIREGSGLNEKLFF. CDR3 coding DNA: TGTGCCATAATACGGGAGGGATCGGGGCTTAATGAAAAACTGTTTTTT. J is TRBJ1-4 and V is TRBV7-9, with D possibly matching TRBD1 (5 bases). Germline CDR1 reads SEHNR; CDR2 reads FQNEAQ (reference sequence). The CDR3 length is 16 residues. With 10 bases removed from V and 4 bases from J, the gap between germline ends came to 22 bases.

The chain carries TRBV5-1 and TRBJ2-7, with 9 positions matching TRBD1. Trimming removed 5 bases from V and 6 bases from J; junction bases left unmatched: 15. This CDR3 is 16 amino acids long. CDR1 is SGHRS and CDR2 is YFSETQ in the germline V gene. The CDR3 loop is CASSYDRRTGDGEQYF. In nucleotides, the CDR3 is TGCGCCAGCAGTTACGACCGGCGGACAGGGGATGGCGAGCAGTACTTC. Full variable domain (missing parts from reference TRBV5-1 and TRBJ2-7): KAGVTQTPRYLIKTRGQQVTLSCSPISGHRSVSWYQQTPGQGLQFLFEYFSETQRNKGNFPGRFSGRQFSNSRSEMNVSTLELGDSALYLCASSYDRRTGDGEQYFGPGTRLTVT.

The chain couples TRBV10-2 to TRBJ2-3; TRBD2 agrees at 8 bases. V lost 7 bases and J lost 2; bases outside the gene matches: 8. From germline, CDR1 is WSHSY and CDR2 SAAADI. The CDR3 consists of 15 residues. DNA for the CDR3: TGCGCCAGCACCCCGACTAGCGTTGACACAGATACGCAGTATTTT. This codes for CASTPTSVDTDTQYF.

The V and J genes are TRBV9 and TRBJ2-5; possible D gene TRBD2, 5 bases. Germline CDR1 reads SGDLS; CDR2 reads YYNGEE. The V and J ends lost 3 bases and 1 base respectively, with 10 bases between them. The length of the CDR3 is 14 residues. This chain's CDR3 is CASSARSGQETQYF. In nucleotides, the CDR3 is TGTGCCAGCAGCGCCCGGAGCGGCCAAGAGACCCAGTACTTC.

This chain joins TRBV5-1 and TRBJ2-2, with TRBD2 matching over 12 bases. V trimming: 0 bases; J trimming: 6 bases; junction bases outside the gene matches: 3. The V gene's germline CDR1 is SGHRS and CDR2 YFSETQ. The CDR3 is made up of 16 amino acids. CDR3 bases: TGCGCCAGCAGCTTGGAGACTAGCGGGAGATCCGGGGAGCTGTTTTTT. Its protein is CASSLETSGRSGELFF. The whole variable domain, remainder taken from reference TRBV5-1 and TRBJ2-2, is KAGVTQTPRYLIKTRGQQVTLSCSPISGHRSVSWYQQTPGQGLQFLFEYFSETQRNKGNFPGRFSGRQFSNSRSEMNVSTLELGDSALYLCASSLETSGRSGELFFGEGSRLTVL.

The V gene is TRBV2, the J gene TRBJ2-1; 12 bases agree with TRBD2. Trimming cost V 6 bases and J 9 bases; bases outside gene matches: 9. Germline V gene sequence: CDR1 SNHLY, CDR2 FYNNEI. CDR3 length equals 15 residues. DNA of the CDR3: TGTGCCAGCAGAGTACTAGCGGGAGGAGCTGGTGAGCAGTTCTTC. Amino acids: CASRVLAGGAGEQFF.

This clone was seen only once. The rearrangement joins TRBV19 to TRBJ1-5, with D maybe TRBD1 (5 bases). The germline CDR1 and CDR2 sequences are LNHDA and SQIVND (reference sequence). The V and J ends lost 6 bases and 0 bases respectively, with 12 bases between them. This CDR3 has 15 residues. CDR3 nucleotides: TGTGCCAGTAGCTGGGGACGCTCTAGCAATCAGCCCCAGCATTTT. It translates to CASSWGRSSNQPQHF.

The CDR3 sequence: CASSPIGSAYEQYF. The CDR3 DNA sequence: TGTGCCAGCTCACCGATCGGGAGCGCCTACGAGCAGTACTTC. This chain uses TRBV18 with TRBJ2-7; D is possibly TRBD2 (6 bases). The CDR3 has 14 amino acids. The germline V gene encodes CDR1 KGHSH and CDR2 LQKENI. The V gene lost 3 bases and the J gene lost 2 bases, with 11 bases spanning the gap.

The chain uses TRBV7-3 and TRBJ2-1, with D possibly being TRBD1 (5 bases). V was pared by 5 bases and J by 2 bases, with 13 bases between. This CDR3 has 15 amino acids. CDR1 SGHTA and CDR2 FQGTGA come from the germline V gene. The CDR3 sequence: CASSPSRVPYNEQFF. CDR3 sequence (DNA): TGTGCCAGCAGCCCCTCCAGGGTTCCCTACAATGAGCAGTTCTTC.

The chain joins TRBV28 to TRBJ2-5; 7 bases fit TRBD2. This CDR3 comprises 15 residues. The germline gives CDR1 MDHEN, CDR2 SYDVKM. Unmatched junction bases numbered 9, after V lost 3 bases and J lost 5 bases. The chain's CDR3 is CASSLTSGNWETQYF. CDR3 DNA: TGTGCCAGCAGTTTGACCAGCGGGAATTGGGAGACCCAGTACTTC.

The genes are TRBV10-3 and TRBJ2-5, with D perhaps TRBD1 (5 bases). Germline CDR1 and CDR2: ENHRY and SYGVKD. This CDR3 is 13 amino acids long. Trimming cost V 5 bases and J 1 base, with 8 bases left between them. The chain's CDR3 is CAISKDIQETQYF. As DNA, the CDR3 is TGTGCCATCAGTAAGGACATCCAAGAGACCCAGTACTTC.

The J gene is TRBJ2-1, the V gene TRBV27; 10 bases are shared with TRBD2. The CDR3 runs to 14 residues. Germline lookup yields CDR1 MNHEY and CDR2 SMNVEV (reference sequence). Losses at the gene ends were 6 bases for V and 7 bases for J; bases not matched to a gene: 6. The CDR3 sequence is CASSSGTSVNEQFF. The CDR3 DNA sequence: TGTGCCAGCAGCTCCGGGACTAGCGTGAATGAGCAGTTCTTC.

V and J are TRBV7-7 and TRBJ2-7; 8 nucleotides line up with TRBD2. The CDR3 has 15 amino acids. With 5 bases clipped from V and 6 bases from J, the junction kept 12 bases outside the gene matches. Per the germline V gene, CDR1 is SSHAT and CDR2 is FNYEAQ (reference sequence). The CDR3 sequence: CASSPIAGGLGEQYF. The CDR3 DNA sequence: TGTGCCAGCAGCCCCATCGCGGGAGGCCTGGGCGAGCAGTACTTC.

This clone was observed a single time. The CDR3 spells CASSVGGSQAEQYF. CDR3 coding DNA: TGTGCCAGCAGCGTAGGCGGTAGCCAGGCCGAGCAGTACTTC. This chain joins TRBV9 and TRBJ2-7; D remains unclear. This CDR3 has 14 amino acids. Between the trimmed V and J ends, which lost 0 bases and 6 bases, there was a span of 13 bases. Germline V CDR1 and CDR2: SGDLS, YYNGEE.

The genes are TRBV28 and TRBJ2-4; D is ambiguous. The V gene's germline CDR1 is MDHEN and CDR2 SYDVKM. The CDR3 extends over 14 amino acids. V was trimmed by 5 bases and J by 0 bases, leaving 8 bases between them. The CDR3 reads CASSPGVAKNIQYF. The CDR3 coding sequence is TGTGCCAGCAGTCCAGGAGTAGCCAAAAACATTCAGTACTTC.

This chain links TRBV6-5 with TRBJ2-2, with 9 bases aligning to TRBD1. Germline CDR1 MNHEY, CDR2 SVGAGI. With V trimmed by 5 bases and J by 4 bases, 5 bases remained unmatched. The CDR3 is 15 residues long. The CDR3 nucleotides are TGTGCCAGCAGTGGCCGGGACAGGGCCACCGGGGAGCTGTTTTTT. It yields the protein CASSGRDRATGELFF.

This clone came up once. The CDR3 DNA reads TGTGCCAGCTCAGCCGTACAGGGGGCAAACACAGATACGCAGTATTTT. Translated: CASSAVQGANTDTQYF. V and J are TRBV18 and TRBJ2-3, with 9 positions matching TRBD1. The CDR3 has 16 residues. Losses at the gene ends were 5 bases for V and 2 bases for J; bases not matched to a gene: 8. From germline, CDR1 is KGHSH and CDR2 LQKENI.

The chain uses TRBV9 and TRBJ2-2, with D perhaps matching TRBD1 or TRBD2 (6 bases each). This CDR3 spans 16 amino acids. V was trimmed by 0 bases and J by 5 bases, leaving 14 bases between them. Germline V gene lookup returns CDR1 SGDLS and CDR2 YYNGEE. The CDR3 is CASSVVSRGGTGELFF. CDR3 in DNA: TGTGCCAGCAGCGTAGTTTCCAGGGGAGGTACCGGGGAGCTGTTTTTT.

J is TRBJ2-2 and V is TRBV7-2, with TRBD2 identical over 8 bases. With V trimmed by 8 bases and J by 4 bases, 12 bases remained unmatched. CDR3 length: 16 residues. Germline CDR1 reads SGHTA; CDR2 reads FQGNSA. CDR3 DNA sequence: TGTGCCAGCCGCCGGGGGGGGGCGGAGGGCACCGGGGAGCTGTTTTTT. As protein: CASRRGGAEGTGELFF.